The sample holds a few counts of the clone carrying this T cell receptor (beta chain). CDR1 and CDR2 (germline): SGHVS, FQNEAQ. The CDR3 runs 15 residues. V dropped 5 bases and J dropped 2 bases, with 16 bases sitting between them. Each CDR3 protein is one row after TCRdb ran MiXCR on the 5' RACE reads. Among tens of thousands of distinct CDR3 sequences, about 25% were seen once, and the ten largest hold roughly 2.2%. Cells sorted as Tregs were CD4+, CD25+ and CD127-/low. Sequenced: tumor-infiltrating Tregs sorted from the breast tumor. The V and J genes are TRBV7-8 and TRBJ2-7; the D gene is possibly TRBD1 (6 bases). The clonotype comes from a female donor with breast cancer. This chain's CDR3 is CASSRRTDRPYEQYF. In DNA form, the CDR3 reads TGTGCCAGCAGCCGTCGGACAGACAGACCCTACGAGCAGTACTTC.